These T cell receptor beta chains were read from a single sample in a study of regulatory T cells in long-lasting Graves disease. TCRdb re-called the multiplex PCR reads with MiXCR, one entry per CDR3 protein. The sample has a few hundred thousand distinct CDR3 sequences, around 11% seen once. This same sample was also part of a study on T cells in Graves' hyperthyroidism and ophthalmopathy.

The sequencing here drew on peripheral blood mononuclear cells (PBMCs), taken at new diagnosis, from a patient treated with antithyroid drugs. These receptors were taken from a woman younger than 35 with Graves disease. Each CDR3 is given with its conserved first and last residue. D genes are given only for firm matches. Clone size is given for some rows only: seen once, a few or many times, or a class if the clone is expanded.

TRBV4-3	NA	TRBJ2-7	few	CASSQDSTDSYYEQYF	TGCGCCAGCAGCCAAGACTCGACAGATTCATACTACGAGCAGTACTTC
TRBV7-2	NA	TRBJ2-3	many	CASSLGAGLTDTQYF	TGTGCCAGCAGCTTAGGGGCGGGGCTCACAGATACGCAGTATTTT
TRBV7-2	NA	TRBJ1-6	many	CASSSYFRGWNSPLHF	TGTGCCAGCAGCTCCTACTTTCGAGGGTGGAATTCACCCCTCCACTTT
TRBV19	NA	TRBJ2-7	few	CASSILQGLEQYF	TGTGCCAGTAGTATTCTTCAGGGGCTCGAGCAGTACTTC
TRBV27	NA	TRBJ2-7	NA	CASSFGELSYEQYF	TGTGCCAGCAGTTTTGGGGAGCTCTCCTACGAGCAGTACTTC
TRBV7-8	NA	TRBJ2-5	NA	CASSWPPHHSSETQYF	TGTGCCAGCAGCTGGCCGCCCCACCACTCGTCGGAGACCCAGTACTTC
TRBV28	TRBD2	TRBJ2-5	few	CATGTQRGYQETQYF	TGTGCCACCGGGACGCAGCGGGGGTACCAAGAGACCCAGTACTTC
TRBV6-2/TRBV6-3	TRBD1	TRBJ1-5	NA	CASSRAYTGVYQPQHF	TGTGCCAGCAGTCGGGCTTATACAGGGGTGTATCAGCCCCAGCATTTT
TRBV6-1	TRBD2	TRBJ2-7	many	CASSEDPGLAVSSYEQYF	TGTGCCAGCAGTGAAGACCCGGGACTAGCGGTTTCCTCCTACGAGCAGTACTTC
TRBV20-1	NA	TRBJ2-3	once	CSARGWRMGPDTQYF	TGCAGTGCTAGAGGATGGCGCATGGGTCCAGATACGCAGTATTTT
TRBV25-1	NA	TRBJ1-1	many	CASSEYRLGTEAFF	TGTGCCAGCAGTGAATACCGGTTAGGCACTGAAGCTTTCTTT
TRBV11-2	NA	TRBJ2-2	few	CASSLTLGGRTGELFF	TGTGCCAGCAGCCTTACACTCGGTGGGCGCACCGGGGAGCTGTTTTTT
TRBV15	NA	TRBJ1-2	NA	CAVSRDWNYGYTF	TGTGCCGTCAGTAGGGATTGGAACTATGGCTACACCTTC
TRBV7-9	TRBD1	TRBJ1-1	few	CASSSGDRVSTEAFF	TGTGCCAGCAGCTCCGGGGACAGGGTCAGCACTGAAGCTTTCTTT
TRBV6-1	TRBD1	TRBJ2-5	few	CASSLQDRETQYF	TGTGCCAGCAGCCTCCAGGACAGGGAGACCCAGTACTTC
TRBV7-2	TRBD1	TRBJ2-7	many	CASSRDRPSEQYF	TGTGCCAGCAGCCGGGACAGGCCTTCCGAGCAGTACTTC
TRBV20-1	NA	TRBJ1-1	many	CSARMWGGIAFF	TGCAGTGCTAGGATGTGGGGGGGGATAGCTTTCTTT
TRBV11-2	NA	TRBJ1-3	many	CASSYYGNTIYF	TGTGCCAGCAGCTATTATGGAAACACCATATATTTT
TRBV5-6	NA	TRBJ2-1	many	CASRARETYNEQFF	TGTGCCAGCAGGGCTAGGGAGACGTACAATGAGCAGTTCTTC
TRBV5-6	NA	TRBJ2-5	many	CASSGVPKETQYF	TGTGCCAGCAGCGGCGTCCCCAAAGAGACCCAGTACTTC
TRBV12-3/TRBV12-4	NA	TRBJ1-5	few	CASIKRGSGQPQHF	TGTGCCAGCATAAAGAGGGGTTCTGGACAGCCCCAGCATTTT
TRBV27	NA	TRBJ2-1	few	CASSLDLNIYNEQFF	TGTGCCAGCAGTTTAGACTTAAATATCTACAATGAGCAGTTCTTC